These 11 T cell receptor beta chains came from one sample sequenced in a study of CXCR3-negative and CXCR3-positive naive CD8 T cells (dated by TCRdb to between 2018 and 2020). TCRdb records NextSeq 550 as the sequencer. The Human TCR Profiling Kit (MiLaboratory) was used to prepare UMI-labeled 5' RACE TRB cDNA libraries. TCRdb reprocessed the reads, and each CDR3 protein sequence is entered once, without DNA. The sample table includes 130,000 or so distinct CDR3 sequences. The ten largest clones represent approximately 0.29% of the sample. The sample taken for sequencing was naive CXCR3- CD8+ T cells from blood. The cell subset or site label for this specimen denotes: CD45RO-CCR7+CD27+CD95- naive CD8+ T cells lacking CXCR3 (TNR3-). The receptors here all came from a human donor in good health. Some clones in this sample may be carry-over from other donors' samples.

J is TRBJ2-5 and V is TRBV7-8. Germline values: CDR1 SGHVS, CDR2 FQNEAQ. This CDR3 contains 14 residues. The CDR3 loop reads CASSLDLGSETQYF.

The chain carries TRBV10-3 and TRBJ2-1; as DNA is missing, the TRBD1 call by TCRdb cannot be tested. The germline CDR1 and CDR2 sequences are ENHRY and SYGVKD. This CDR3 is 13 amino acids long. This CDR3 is CATAPGPYNEQFF.

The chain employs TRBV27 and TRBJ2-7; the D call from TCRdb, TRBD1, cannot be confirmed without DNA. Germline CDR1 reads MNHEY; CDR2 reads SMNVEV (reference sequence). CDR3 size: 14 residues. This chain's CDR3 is CASSLSAGVYEQYF.

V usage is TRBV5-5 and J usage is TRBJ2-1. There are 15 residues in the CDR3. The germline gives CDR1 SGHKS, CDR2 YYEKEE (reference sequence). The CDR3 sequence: CASSLVGVYYNEQFF.

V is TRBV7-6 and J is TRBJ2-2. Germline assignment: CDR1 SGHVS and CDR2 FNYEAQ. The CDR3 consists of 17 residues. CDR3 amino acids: CASSFSRFDSPTGELFF. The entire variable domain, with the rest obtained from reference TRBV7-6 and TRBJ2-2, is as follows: GAGVSQSPRYKVTKRGQDVALRCDPISGHVSLYWYRQALGQGPEFLTYFNYEAQQDKSGLPNDRFSAERPEGSISTLTIQRTEQRDSAMYRCASSFSRFDSPTGELFFGEGSRLTVL.

The CDR3 here is CASGLVLAGISYEQYF. The chain has TRBV12-5 and TRBJ2-7; without DNA, the TCRdb call of TRBD2 cannot be checked. Looked up from germline, CDR1 is LGHNT and CDR2 is FRNRAP. The CDR3 is 16 residues long.

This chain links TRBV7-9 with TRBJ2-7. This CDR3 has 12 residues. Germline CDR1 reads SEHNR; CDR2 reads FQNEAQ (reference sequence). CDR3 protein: CASSLVPYEQYF.

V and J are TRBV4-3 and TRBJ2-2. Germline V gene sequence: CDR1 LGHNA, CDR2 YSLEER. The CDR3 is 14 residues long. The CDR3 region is CASSQDPNTGELFF.

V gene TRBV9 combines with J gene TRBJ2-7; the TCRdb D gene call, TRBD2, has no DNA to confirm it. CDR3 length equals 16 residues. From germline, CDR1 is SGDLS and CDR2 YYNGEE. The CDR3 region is CASSVGGGWTGDEQYF.

The CDR3 loop is CASSDETGGPADTQYF. The rearrangement uses TRBV28 and TRBJ2-3; lacking DNA, the TRBD1 call made by TCRdb goes unchecked. The CDR3 totals 16 residues. Germline-derived CDR1 and CDR2 are MDHEN and SYDVKM.

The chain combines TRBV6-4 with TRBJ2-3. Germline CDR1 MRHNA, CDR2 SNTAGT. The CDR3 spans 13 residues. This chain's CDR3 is CASSDSDTDTQYF.